The present entry profiles one TCR beta chain with its context. Generated by immunoSEQ multiplex PCR, the TCRdb table keeps only in-frame clones and is missing some. The sample includes some 130,000 clones, approximately 85% of them seen just once. The sample comes from a study of T cell responses to AZD1222 COVID-19 vaccine. Trimming took 5 bases from V and 7 from J; bases not matched to a gene: 9. The germline V gene encodes CDR1 SGDLS and CDR2 YYNGEE. The CDR3 contains 15 residues. The sample was peripheral blood, taken on day 0 of MenACWY control vaccination. The sequence was collected from an adult in good health. The rearrangement links TRBV9 to TRBJ2-1, with 10 bases identical to TRBD2. The CDR3 DNA follows: TGTGCCAGCAGTGTAAGCGGGAGGGCCGGGAATGAGCAGTTCTTC. Translating gives CASSVSGRAGNEQFF.